The T cell receptor beta chain under discussion was sequenced for a study of OX40 agonist ivuxolimab in advanced cancers. Whole-study context: With ivuxolimab, an agonistic anti-OX40 (CD134) antibody, patients were treated. A male proportion of about 84% was recorded, with mean age approximately 64 years and range about 20 to 79. Of the participants, roughly 40% had some prior anti-PD-1, anti-PD-L1 or anti-CTLA-4 therapy, which was allowed.

CDR3 length: 19 residues. V lost 1 base to trimming and J lost 2 bases; unmatched junction nucleotides: 11. Germline V gene data show CDR1 as SEHNR and CDR2 as FQNEAQ (reference sequence). Sequencing was performed with immunoSEQ multiplex PCR; in TCRdb, only in-frame clones are kept and a portion is missing. The data hold approximately 76,000 clones, with roughly 85% observed a single time. Sequenced here: CD4+ or CD8+ T cells sorted from blood, sampled in a trial of the OX40 agonist ivuxolimab. The chain has TRBV7-9 and TRBJ2-3, with 11 nucleotides matching TRBD2. This receptor was taken from an adult with an advanced solid tumor such as melanoma, head and neck, liver or kidney cancer. The CDR3 DNA follows: TGTGCCAGCAGCTTAGATTTCCTAGCGGGGGGCCCTAACACAGATACGCAGTATTTT. It translates to CASSLDFLAGGPNTDTQYF.